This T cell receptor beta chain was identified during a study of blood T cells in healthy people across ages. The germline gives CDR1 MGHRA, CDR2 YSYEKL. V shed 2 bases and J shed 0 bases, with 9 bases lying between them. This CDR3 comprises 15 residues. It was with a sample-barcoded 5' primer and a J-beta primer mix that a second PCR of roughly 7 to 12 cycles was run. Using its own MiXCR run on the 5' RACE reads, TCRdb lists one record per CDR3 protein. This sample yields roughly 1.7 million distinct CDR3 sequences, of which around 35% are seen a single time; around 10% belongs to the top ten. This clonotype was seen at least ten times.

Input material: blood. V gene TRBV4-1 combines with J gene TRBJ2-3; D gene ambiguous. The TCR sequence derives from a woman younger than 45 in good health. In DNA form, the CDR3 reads TGCGCCAGCAGCCAACTACCTCTTAGCACAGATACGCAGTATTTT. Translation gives CASSQLPLSTDTQYF.